One sample yielded the 20 T cell receptor beta chains listed below, sequenced in a study of Tregs in tolerant kidney transplant recipients. Only in-frame clones appear in the TCRdb table, and some are missing; sequencing was by immunoSEQ multiplex PCR. Its table lists approximately 35,000 clones. This specimen was CD8+ T cells from blood, taken before the transplant. The receptors derive from a human donor who received a combined kidney and bone marrow transplant.

In the case of this clone: The CDR3 extends 3 residues past the end of the read, so its final part is completed from the germline J gene. This chain links TRBV7-2 with TRBJ2-7; D is perhaps TRBD1 (5 bases). The CDR3 consists of 15 residues. CDR1 SGHTA and CDR2 FQGNSA come from the germline V gene. V lost 5 bases, J lost 3 bases, and 17 bases lay in between. This CDR3 is CASSPTPQGIYEQYF. The sequenced CDR3 bases are TGTGCCAGCAGCCCGACCCCGCAGGGTATCTACGAG.

Concerning this clone: The read ends 3 residues early relative to the CDR3; the germline J gene fills the gap. This chain links TRBV20-1 with TRBJ2-5; 11 nucleotides match TRBD2. CDR3 length: 18 residues. CDR1 is DFQATT, CDR2 SNEGSKA, per germline (reference sequence). V lost 1 base to trimming and J lost 0 bases; unmatched junction nucleotides: 10. The CDR3 is CSARVWGLAVLHQETQYF. CDR3 DNA, as far as it was read: TGCAGTGCTAGAGTTTGGGGACTAGCGGTCCTCCACCAAGAGACC.

With regard to this clone: The sequenced fragment ends 3 residues before the CDR3 boundary, so the rest is inferred from the germline J gene. The rearrangement uses TRBV19 and TRBJ2-2; 13 nucleotides match TRBD2. This CDR3 has 16 residues. With 7 bases clipped from V and 4 bases from J, the junction kept 6 bases outside the gene matches. Germline V lookup: CDR1 LNHDA, CDR2 SQIVND (reference sequence). The sequenced part of the CDR3 DNA is TGTGCCAGTACCGGACTAGCGGGAGACGGCACCGGGGAG. Encoded protein: CASTGLAGDGTGE. The entire CDR3 is CASTGLAGDGTGELFF.

Concerning this clone itself: The missing CDR3 end, 3 residues past where the read stops, is filled in from the germline J gene. The V and J genes are TRBV19 and TRBJ2-3; 8 bases are shared with TRBD1. Germline CDR1 is LNHDA and CDR2 is SQIVND (reference sequence). There are 18 residues in the CDR3. Losses at the gene ends were 4 bases for V and 1 base for J; bases not matched to a gene: 13. The CDR3 bases that were read are TGTGCCAGTAGTACAGGGGGCACTCTTTTTCCACGCACAGATACG. Translation: CASSTGGTLFPRTDT. Given in full, the CDR3 is CASSTGGTLFPRTDTQYF.

Points on this clone: From the germline J gene comes the end of the CDR3, since the read stops 3 residues before it. The chain employs TRBV13 and TRBJ2-7, with 9 bases lining up with TRBD2. This CDR3 region has 15 residues. The germline CDR1 and CDR2 sequences are PRHDT and FYEKMQ (reference sequence). The trim removed 4 bases at V and 2 bases at J, leaving 6 bases unmatched. CDR3 loop: CASSSASGATYEQYF. Partial CDR3 DNA: TGTGCCAGCAGCTCTGCTAGCGGGGCAACCTACGAG.

With respect to this clone: The CDR3 extends 3 residues past the end of the read, so its final part is completed from the germline J gene. The rearrangement uses TRBV7-2 and TRBJ1-2; 7 bases are a match to TRBD1. CDR3 length equals 13 residues. V lost 7 bases and J lost 7; bases outside the gene matches: 9. Germline V gives CDR1 SGHTA, CDR2 FQGNSA. CDR3 DNA, as far as it was read: TGTGCCAGCAACTCCGGGACAGCCGGTGGC. This codes for CASNSGTAGG. The complete CDR3 sequence is CASNSGTAGGYTF.

This CDR3 reads CASGWGTAVNQPQHF. CDR3 DNA, as far as it was read: TGTGCCAGTGGCTGGGGGACAGCGGTCAATCAGCCC. The chain joins TRBV19 to TRBJ1-5, with 7 bases matching TRBD1. The CDR3 is cut off 3 residues early in the read; its end comes from the germline J gene. The CDR3 has 15 residues. The germline gives CDR1 LNHDA, CDR2 SQIVND (reference sequence). Losses at the gene ends were 8 bases for V and 3 bases for J; bases not matched to a gene: 10.

As regards this clone: The read terminates 3 residues before the CDR3 end, so the remaining end is supplied by the germline J gene. J is TRBJ1-1 and V is TRBV2; 9 bases align to TRBD1. Germline values: CDR1 SNHLY, CDR2 FYNNEI. The CDR3 is 12 residues long. The J segment lost 4 bases and the V segment lost 6 bases, leaving 0 bases of the junction unmatched. Here the CDR3 reads CASRQGATEAFF. The part of the CDR3 DNA that was read is TGTGCCAGCAGACAGGGGGCCACTGAA. Based on the CDR3 plus reference TRBV2 and TRBJ1-1, the full variable domain is EPEVTQTPSHQVTQMGQEVILRCVPISNHLYFYWYRQILGQKVEFLVSFYNNEISEKSEIFDDQFSVERPDGSNFTLKIRSTKLEDSAMYFCASRQGATEAFFGQGTRLTVV.

A remark on this clone: The CDR3 end lies 3 residues beyond the end of the read and is filled in from the germline J gene. V and J are TRBV5-1 and TRBJ1-5; no clear D. This CDR3 is 13 amino acids long. Germline CDR1 SGHRS, CDR2 YFSETQ. Trimming shortened V by 4 bases and J by 6 bases, and 11 bases separated the two germline ends. The sequenced CDR3 bases are TGCGCCAGCAGCGAGTCAGGCCCTCAGCCC. Its protein product is CASSESGPQP. In full, the CDR3 reads CASSESGPQPQHF.

With respect to this clone: With the read ending 3 residues before the CDR3 end, the germline J gene is used to fill in that end. The V and J genes are TRBV7-9 and TRBJ2-7; D is unresolved. CDR1 is SEHNR, CDR2 FQNEAQ, per germline (reference sequence). This CDR3 is 14 amino acids long. V was trimmed by 0 bases and J by 0 bases, leaving 6 bases between them. The sequenced CDR3 bases are TGTGCCAGCAGCTTAGCGGGCCGCTCCTACGAG. Translating it yields CASSLAGRSYE. The complete CDR3 protein is CASSLAGRSYEQYF.

Comment on this clone: Read coverage stops 3 residues before the CDR3 terminus; the germline J gene supplies the remainder. The rearrangement joins TRBV2 to TRBJ1-5; 10 nucleotides match TRBD1. The CDR3 contains 13 residues. After removal of 8 bases from V and 7 bases from J, the junction contained 5 bases not matched to a gene. In germline, CDR1 is SNHLY, CDR2 FYNNEI. CDR3 bases read: TGTGCCAGCGGGGGGACAGGGGTACAGCCC. It encodes CASGGTGVQP. In full, the CDR3 reads CASGGTGVQPQHF.

Of note for this clone: The sequence runs out 3 residues before the end of the CDR3; the remainder is reconstructed from the germline J gene. The chain links TRBV13 to TRBJ2-1; D not resolved. Germline V CDR1 and CDR2: PRHDT, FYEKMQ (reference sequence). V lost 0 bases to trimming and J lost 8 bases, with 14 bases between them. The CDR3 runs to 15 residues. The CDR3 spells CASSLGVRSMYEQFF. The sequenced part of the CDR3 DNA is TGTGCCAGCAGCTTAGGTGTCAGGTCAATGTATGAG.

The chain's CDR3 is CASSLLSDTQYF. CDR3 bases read: TGTGCCAGCAGCTTACTGTCTGATACG. V and J are TRBV11-2 and TRBJ2-3; D is uncertain. Coverage ceases 3 residues before the CDR3 finishes, and the germline J gene fills in the end. The V end lost 2 bases, the J end lost 6 bases, and 6 bases lay between the germline ends. The germline CDR1 and CDR2 sequences are SGHAT and FQNNGV. CDR3 length equals 12 residues.

The sequenced part of the CDR3 DNA is TGCAGTGCTGATAAGCTTCAGGGAGATCCTGAA. Protein sequence: CSADKLQGDPE. The CDR3 reads in full as CSADKLQGDPEAFF. The chain is built from TRBV20-1 and TRBJ1-1; possible D gene TRBD1, 5 bases. The read halts 3 residues ahead of the CDR3 end, with the missing end drawn from the germline J gene. CDR1 and CDR2 from the germline V gene are DFQATT and SNEGSKA (reference sequence). V lost 5 bases, J lost 6 bases, and 19 bases lay in between. This CDR3 contains 14 residues.

On this clone: The read terminates 3 residues before the CDR3 end, so the remaining end is supplied by the germline J gene. The chain links TRBV14 to TRBJ1-1; D not resolved. Looked up from germline, CDR1 is SGHDN and CDR2 is FVKESK. The CDR3 is 12 residues long. The CDR3 is CASSQDTAEAFF. The part of the CDR3 DNA that was read is TGTGCCAGCAGCCAAGATACAGCCGAA.

In the case of this clone: The read ends 3 residues shy of where the CDR3 ends; the end is completed using the germline J gene. This chain uses TRBV20-1 with TRBJ2-3; 8 positions match TRBD2. CDR1 DFQATT and CDR2 SNEGSKA come from the germline V gene (reference sequence). The CDR3 is made up of 15 amino acids. V was clipped by 3 bases and J by 0 bases; unmatched bases: 5. The sequenced part of the CDR3 DNA is TGCAGTGCTAGGGAGCGGGAGTGGAGCACAGATACG. Translated, it gives CSAREREWSTDT. The whole CDR3 protein is CSAREREWSTDTQYF.

On this clone itself: The read ends 3 residues early relative to the CDR3; the germline J gene fills the gap. The chain uses TRBV7-9 and TRBJ2-7, with D perhaps TRBD2 (6 bases). This CDR3 has 14 residues. Germline lookup yields CDR1 SEHNR and CDR2 FQNEAQ (reference sequence). The V end lost 3 bases, the J end lost 3 bases, and 12 bases lay between the germline ends. This CDR3 reads CASSFLRGSYEQYF. CDR3 DNA (partial): TGTGCCAGCAGCTTTCTCCGGGGGAGCTACGAG.

Regarding this clone: The sequenced fragment ends 3 residues before the CDR3 boundary, so the rest is inferred from the germline J gene. The chain joins TRBV7-2 to TRBJ2-7, with TRBD1 matching 7 bases. This CDR3 comprises 15 residues. The junction had 9 bases not matched to a gene; V was cut back by 5 bases and J by 2 bases. The germline CDR1 and CDR2 sequences are SGHTA and FQGNSA. CDR3: CASSRGTVFTYEQYF. The CDR3 DNA, read in part, is TGTGCCAGCAGCCGAGGGACAGTTTTTACCTACGAG.

A note on this clone: Sequencing ends 3 residues short of the CDR3 end; the germline J gene provides the rest. The chain couples TRBV19 to TRBJ2-5; 10 bases match TRBD1. Germline-derived CDR1 and CDR2 are LNHDA and SQIVND (reference sequence). The CDR3 spans 16 residues. Losses at the gene ends were 2 bases for V and 1 base for J; bases not matched to a gene: 4. CDR3 amino acids: CASSIRGTGAQETQYF. The CDR3 bases that were read are TGTGCCAGTAGTATACGGGGGACAGGGGCCCAAGAGACC.

Regarding this clone: The CDR3 end is not reached by the read, which stops 3 residues before it; the germline J gene fills it in. This sequence joins TRBV7-9 and TRBJ1-2; 7 positions agree with TRBD1. J lost 5 bases, V lost 1 base, and 4 bases had no gene match. The germline CDR1 and CDR2 sequences are SEHNR and FQNEAQ (reference sequence). This CDR3 is built from 14 residues. CDR3 in amino acids: CASSLGGQLYGYTF. The sequenced CDR3 bases are TGTGCCAGCAGCTTAGGGGGACAGCTATATGGC.